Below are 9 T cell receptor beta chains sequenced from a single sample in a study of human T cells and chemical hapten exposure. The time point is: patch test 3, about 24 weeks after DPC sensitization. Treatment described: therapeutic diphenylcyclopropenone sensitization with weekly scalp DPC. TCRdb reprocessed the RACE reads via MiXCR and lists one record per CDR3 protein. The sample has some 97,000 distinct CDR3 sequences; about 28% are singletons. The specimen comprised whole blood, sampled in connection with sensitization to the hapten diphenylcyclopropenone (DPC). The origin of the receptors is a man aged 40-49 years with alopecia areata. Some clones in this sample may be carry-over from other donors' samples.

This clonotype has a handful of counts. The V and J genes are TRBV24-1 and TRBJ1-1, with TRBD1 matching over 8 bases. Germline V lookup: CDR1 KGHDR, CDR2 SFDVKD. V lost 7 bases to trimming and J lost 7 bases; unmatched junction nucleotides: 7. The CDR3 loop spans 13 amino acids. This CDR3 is CATRDRGQGEAFF. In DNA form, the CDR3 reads TGTGCCACCAGAGACAGGGGTCAGGGTGAAGCTTTCTTT.

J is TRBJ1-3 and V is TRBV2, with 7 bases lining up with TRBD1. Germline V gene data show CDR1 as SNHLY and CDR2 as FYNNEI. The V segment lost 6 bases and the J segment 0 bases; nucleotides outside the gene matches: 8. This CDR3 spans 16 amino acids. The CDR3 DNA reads TGTGCCAGCAGCCGCGGTAGGGGGCACTCTGGAAACACCATATATTTT. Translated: CASSRGRGHSGNTIYF.

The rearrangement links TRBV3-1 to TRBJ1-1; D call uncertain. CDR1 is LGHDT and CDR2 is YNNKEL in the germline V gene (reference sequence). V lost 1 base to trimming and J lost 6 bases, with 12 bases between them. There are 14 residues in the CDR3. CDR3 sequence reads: CASSQGTRTAEAFF. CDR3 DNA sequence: TGTGCCAGCAGCCAAGGGACGAGGACCGCTGAAGCTTTCTTT.

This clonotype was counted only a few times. CDR3 in DNA: TGTGCCAGCAGCTTAGTTTTTAAGGAGACAGGGCCCAATGAGCAGTTCTTC. This codes for CASSLVFKETGPNEQFF. The chain links TRBV7-9 to TRBJ2-1, with 7 bases identical to TRBD1. The CDR3 spans 17 residues. Germline CDR1 SEHNR, CDR2 FQNEAQ (reference sequence). The V segment lost 1 base and the J segment 6 bases; nucleotides outside the gene matches: 12. Drawing the rest from reference TRBV7-9 and TRBJ2-1, the complete variable domain is DTGVSQNPRHKITKRGQNVTFRCDPISEHNRLYWYRQTLGQGPEFLTYFQNEAQLEKSRLLSDRFSAERPKGSFSTLEIQRTEQGDSAMYLCASSLVFKETGPNEQFFGPGTRLTVL.

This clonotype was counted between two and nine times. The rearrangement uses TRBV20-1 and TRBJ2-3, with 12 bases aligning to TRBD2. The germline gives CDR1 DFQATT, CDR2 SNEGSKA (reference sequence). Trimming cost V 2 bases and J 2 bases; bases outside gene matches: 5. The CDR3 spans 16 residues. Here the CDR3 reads CSARSRTSGTTDTQYF. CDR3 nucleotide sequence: TGCAGTGCTAGATCCCGGACTAGCGGGACCACAGATACGCAGTATTTT.

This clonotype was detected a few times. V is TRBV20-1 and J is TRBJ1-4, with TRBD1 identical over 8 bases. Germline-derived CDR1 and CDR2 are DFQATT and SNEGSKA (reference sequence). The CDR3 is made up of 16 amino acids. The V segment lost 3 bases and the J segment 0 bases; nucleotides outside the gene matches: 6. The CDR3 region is CSARGQVLATNEKLFF. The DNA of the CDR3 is TGCAGTGCTAGGGGACAGGTCCTTGCAACTAATGAAAAACTGTTTTTT.

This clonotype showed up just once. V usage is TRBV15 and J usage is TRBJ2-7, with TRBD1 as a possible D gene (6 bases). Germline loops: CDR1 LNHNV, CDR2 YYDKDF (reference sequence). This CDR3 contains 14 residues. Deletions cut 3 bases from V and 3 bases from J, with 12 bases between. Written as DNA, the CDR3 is TGTGCCACCAGCAGTTTCAGGGGTGGCTACGAGCAGTACTTC. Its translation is CATSSFRGGYEQYF. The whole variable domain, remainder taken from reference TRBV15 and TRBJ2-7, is DAMVIQNPRYQVTQFGKPVTLSCSQTLNHNVMYWYQQKSSQAPKLLFHYYDKDFNNEADTPDNFQSRRPNTSFCFLDIRSPGLGDTAMYLCATSSFRGGYEQYFGPGTRLTVT.

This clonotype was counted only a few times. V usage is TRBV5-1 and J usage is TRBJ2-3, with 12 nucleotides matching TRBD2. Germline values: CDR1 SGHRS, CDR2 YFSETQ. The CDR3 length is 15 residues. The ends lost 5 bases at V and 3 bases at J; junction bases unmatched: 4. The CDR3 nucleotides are TGCGCCAGCAGGTTCGGACTAGCGGGAACAGATACGCAGTATTTT. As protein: CASRFGLAGTDTQYF.

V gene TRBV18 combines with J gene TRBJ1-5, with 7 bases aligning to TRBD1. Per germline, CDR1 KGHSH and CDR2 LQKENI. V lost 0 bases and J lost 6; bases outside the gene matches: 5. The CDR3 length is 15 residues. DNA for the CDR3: TGTGCCAGCTCACCACCGGGACAGTCCGGTCAGCCCCAGCATTTT. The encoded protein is CASSPPGQSGQPQHF.